The 5 T cell receptor beta chains presented below share a single source sample, sequenced in a study of multiple sclerosis patients with progressive multifocal leukoencephalopathy (dated by TCRdb to the late 2010s). What this sample's time point label stands for: before natalizumab initiation. Library preparation employed the immunoSEQ multiplex PCR assay. TCRdb mirrors the immuneACCESS table, restricted to in-frame sequences. Some clones are absent from its copies; in checked studies, under half trace to an unresolved V gene, and the reason for the others is unknown. This sample lists more than 30,000 clones; 75% to 90% were detected once. Over 1.3% of the sample comes from the top ten. What was sequenced was PBMCs. These TCRs come from a human donor with multiple sclerosis.

The chain joins TRBV6-5 to TRBJ2-5, with 8 bases matching TRBD2. Near its end, the DNA agrees better with TRBJ2-7, so the J call may be wrong. The CDR3 is 14 amino acids. CDR1 MNHEY and CDR2 SVGAGI come from the germline V gene. Here the CDR3 DNA reads TGTGCCAGCAGTTACACGGGGGGGCGGAACGAGCAGTACTTC. Translated, it gives CASSYTGGRNEQYF.

This chain links TRBV5-6 with TRBJ2-7; no definite D call. There are 13 residues in the CDR3. Germline CDR1 is SGHDT and CDR2 is YYEEEE. Trimming removed 0 bases from V and 0 bases from J, with 4 bases in between. CDR3: CASSLVSSYEQYF. The CDR3 DNA reads as TGTGCCAGCAGCTTGGTTAGCTCCTACGAGCAGTACTTC.

This clone has only a few counts. This sequence joins TRBV19 and TRBJ1-5, with 7 bases lining up with TRBD1. The CDR3 extends over 14 amino acids. Germline trimming cut 3 bases from V and 4 bases from J; bases unmatched to any gene: 3. The germline V gene encodes CDR1 LNHDA and CDR2 SQIVND (reference sequence). Here the CDR3 DNA reads TGTGCCAGTAGTATCGGGACAGCTAATCAGCCCCAGCATTTT. This encodes CASSIGTANQPQHF.

The chain recombines TRBV19 with TRBJ2-1; D is unclear. V was clipped by 5 bases and J by 9 bases, with 8 bases between them. The CDR3 has 11 amino acids. Germline-derived CDR1 and CDR2 are LNHDA and SQIVND (reference sequence). CDR3 bases: TGTGCCAGTAGTGTCTCGGGTGAGCAGTTCTTC. Residues: CASSVSGEQFF.

This sequence joins TRBV7-2 and TRBJ2-1; 8 positions match TRBD2. The V and J ends lost 6 bases and 1 base, in that order; junction bases with no gene match: 8. Germline CDR1 reads SGHTA; CDR2 reads FQGNSA. The length of the CDR3 is 16 residues. The CDR3 DNA reads as TGTGCCAGCAGGCCTCTAGCGGGTGCATCCTACAATGAGCAGTTCTTC. Its protein product is CASRPLAGASYNEQFF.